The 28 T cell receptor beta chains in this list originate from one sample, sequenced in a study of cytomegalovirus exposure and HLA in healthy donors. This PCR relied on a set of 60 Vbeta primers and 13 Jbeta primers. Profiled with immunoSEQ multiplex PCR; TCRdb holds only in-frame clones, not every one. The sample lists some 96,000 clones, about 75% occurring once. Sequencing was carried out using PBMCs. The source is a man aged 40-49 years in good health and CMV-seropositive.

The chain couples TRBV29-1 to TRBJ2-2; 7 bases match TRBD2. With V trimmed by 6 bases and J by 7 bases, 5 bases remained unmatched. The germline gives CDR1 SQVTM, CDR2 ANQGSEA. The CDR3 has 12 amino acids. The CDR3 reads CSVSAGDGELFF. The CDR3 region has the DNA TGCAGCGTATCGGCGGGGGACGGGGAGCTGTTTTTT.

The chain carries TRBV19 and TRBJ1-3; no clear D. Trimming pared 5 bases from V and 2 bases from J, leaving 10 bases between. CDR3 length equals 14 residues. Germline assignment: CDR1 LNHDA and CDR2 SQIVND (reference sequence). DNA of the CDR3: TGTGCCAGTAGTGCTGGACTTACTGGAAACACCATATATTTT. It codes for CASSAGLTGNTIYF.

The gene calls are TRBV5-1 and TRBJ2-2; a possible D gene is TRBD2 (6 bases). This CDR3 has 15 amino acids. The V end was cut by 10 bases, the J end by 2 bases, with 18 bases between. CDR1 is SGHRS, CDR2 YFSETQ, per germline. This CDR3 reads CACWEASANTGELFF. The DNA of the CDR3 is TGCGCCTGTTGGGAGGCTAGCGCCAACACCGGGGAGCTGTTTTTT.

CDR3 sequence reads: CASSLARGEEKLFF. As DNA, the CDR3 is TGCGCCAGCAGCTTGGCCAGGGGTGAGGAAAAACTGTTTTTT. The chain has TRBV5-1 and TRBJ1-4, with D perhaps matching TRBD1 (6 bases). The V end was cut by 0 bases, the J end by 8 bases, with 11 bases between. This CDR3 is 14 amino acids long. Per the germline V gene, CDR1 is SGHRS and CDR2 is YFSETQ.

CDR3 sequence: CASSPAGPAVEQFF. CDR3 nucleotides: TGCGCCAGCAGCCCAGCGGGACCTGCGGTGGAGCAGTTCTTC. The chain links TRBV5-1 to TRBJ2-1; 7 positions agree with TRBD2. CDR3 length equals 14 residues. Per the germline V gene, CDR1 is SGHRS and CDR2 is YFSETQ. The V and J ends lost 4 bases and 10 bases, in that order; junction bases with no gene match: 11.

This chain joins TRBV11-2 and TRBJ2-3; maybe TRBD1 (5 bases). CDR3 length: 15 residues. Trimming cost V 4 bases and J 2 bases, with 13 bases left between them. The germline gives CDR1 SGHAT, CDR2 FQNNGV. CDR3 region: CASSWGPNVTDTQYF. Written as DNA, the CDR3 is TGTGCCAGCAGCTGGGGCCCAAACGTCACAGATACGCAGTATTTT. The entire variable domain, with the rest obtained from reference TRBV11-2 and TRBJ2-3, is as follows: EAGVAQSPRYKIIEKRQSVAFWCNPISGHATLYWYQQILGQGPKLLIQFQNNGVVDDSQLPKDRFSAERLKGVDSTLKIQPAKLEDSAVYLCASSWGPNVTDTQYFGPGTRLTVL.

This clone has a handful of counts. The chain joins TRBV16 to TRBJ2-7; the D is unclear. V was shortened by 4 bases and J by 6 bases, with 13 bases between the two germline ends. This CDR3 spans 13 amino acids. CDR1 and CDR2 (germline): KGHSY, FQNENV. The CDR3 reads CASSRLLTSEQYF. Written as DNA, the CDR3 is TGTGCCAGCAGCCGCTTATTAACGAGCGAGCAGTACTTC.

The chain uses TRBV6-1 and TRBJ1-4; perhaps TRBD1 as D (6 bases). Germline values: CDR1 MNHNS, CDR2 SASEGT. V was cut by 6 bases and J by 7 bases, with 9 bases left in between. The CDR3 spans 12 residues. DNA of the CDR3: TGTGCCAGCAGGGGAGGGGGTGAAAAACTGTTTTTT. It translates to CASRGGGEKLFF.

For the CDR3, the DNA is TGCGCCAGCAGCCCAGGGTCTCTCAATGAGCAGTTCTTC. Amino acid sequence: CASSPGSLNEQFF. The rearrangement links TRBV5-1 to TRBJ2-1; perhaps TRBD1 as D (5 bases). The V gene's germline CDR1 is SGHRS and CDR2 YFSETQ. The V gene lost 4 bases and the J gene lost 6 bases, with 11 bases spanning the gap. The CDR3 sequence is 13 residues long.

As for this clone: In the same sample, other DNA sequences code for this CDR3. This chain uses TRBV5-1 with TRBJ2-5; TRBD1 matches 11 bases. The CDR3 spans 14 residues. V lost 4 bases to trimming and J lost 5 bases; unmatched junction nucleotides: 4. The germline V gene encodes CDR1 SGHRS and CDR2 YFSETQ. The CDR3 bases are TGCGCCAGCAGCACGGACAGGGGGCACGAGACCCAGTACTTC. Translated, it gives CASSTDRGHETQYF.

This clone turned up a few times. This chain joins TRBV2 and TRBJ2-7, with TRBD2 identical over 12 bases. Germline V CDR1 and CDR2: SNHLY, FYNNEI. V trimming: 3 bases; J trimming: 4 bases; junction bases outside the gene matches: 16. This CDR3 region has 19 residues. CDR3 amino acids: CASSEDLSSSGRAGYEQYF. CDR3 sequence (DNA): TGTGCCAGCAGTGAGGACCTCTCCTCTAGCGGGAGGGCTGGTTACGAGCAGTACTTC.

J is TRBJ1-6 and V is TRBV4-3; D gene uncertain. From germline, CDR1 is LGHNA and CDR2 YSLEER. The V gene lost 1 base and the J gene lost 6 bases, with 16 bases spanning the gap. This CDR3 region has 17 residues. CDR3 residues: CASSQVGPLSGNSPLHF. The DNA for the CDR3 is TGCGCCAGCAGCCAAGTCGGCCCCTTAAGCGGTAATTCACCCCTCCACTTT.

The chain couples TRBV5-4 to TRBJ2-5; tentatively, D is TRBD2 (6 bases). The CDR3 loop spans 14 amino acids. Trimming took 2 bases from V and 9 from J, leaving 17 bases between them. Germline V gene lookup returns CDR1 SGHNT and CDR2 YYREEE (reference sequence). The CDR3, as DNA: TGTGCCAGCAGCTTCCGACTAGACCTCGGGGCCCAGTACTTC. Protein: CASSFRLDLGAQYF.

V is TRBV7-9 and J is TRBJ2-5; 7 bases match TRBD1. Germline V gene data show CDR1 as SEHNR and CDR2 as FQNEAQ (reference sequence). The V and J ends lost 5 bases and 4 bases, in that order; junction bases with no gene match: 7. The CDR3 contains 14 residues. CDR3 bases: TGTGCCAGCAGCCCACCGGGACAGCCAGAGACCCAGTACTTC. Translating it yields CASSPPGQPETQYF.

The V and J genes are TRBV7-9 and TRBJ2-7, with TRBD2 matching 16 bases. The CDR3 runs 18 residues. CDR1 SEHNR and CDR2 FQNEAQ come from the germline V gene (reference sequence). V lost 5 bases, J lost 5 bases, and 12 bases stayed unmatched. CDR3 sequence: CASSRLGTSGGAAHEQYF. The CDR3 DNA follows: TGTGCCAGCAGCCGTCTCGGGACTAGCGGGGGGGCCGCCCACGAGCAGTACTTC.

The genes are TRBV28 and TRBJ2-7; 7 bases line up with TRBD2. CDR1 and CDR2 (germline): MDHEN, SYDVKM. The trim removed 3 bases at V and 4 bases at J, leaving 18 bases unmatched. The CDR3 extends over 18 amino acids. The CDR3 DNA follows: TGTGCCAGCAGTTTCTGGGCATCTTCTCGGGACTATTCTTACGAGCAGTACTTC. Its translation: CASSFWASSRDYSYEQYF.

This chain uses TRBV5-1 with TRBJ2-3; 10 bases align to TRBD2. V gave up 4 bases and J gave up 1 base; unmatched junction bases: 6. Germline CDR1 reads SGHRS; CDR2 reads YFSETQ. The CDR3 loop spans 16 amino acids. The CDR3 is CASSLLAGVGTDTQYF. The CDR3 DNA follows: TGCGCCAGCAGCCTCCTAGCGGGAGTAGGCACAGATACGCAGTATTTT.

This sequence joins TRBV28 and TRBJ2-1; 7 nucleotides match TRBD2. The V gene end was trimmed by 7 bases and the J gene end by 4 bases; junction bases not matched to a gene: 16. The germline V gene has CDR1 MDHEN and CDR2 SYDVKM. The length of the CDR3 is 17 residues. CDR3 bases: TGTGCCAGCATCGGTCTTTCCAGCGGGAACCTATACAATGAGCAGTTCTTC. It translates to CASIGLSSGNLYNEQFF.

The gene calls are TRBV4-2 and TRBJ1-2, with D possibly being TRBD1 (6 bases). There are 16 residues in the CDR3. V lost 4 bases and J 4 bases, leaving 19 bases between the germline ends. Germline CDR1 LGHNA, CDR2 YNFKEQ. The CDR3 DNA is TGTGCCAGCAGCCCTACCGGGGGGCGCGGTTCCTATGGCTACACCTTC. This codes for CASSPTGGRGSYGYTF.

This clone has only a few counts. The CDR3 nucleotides read TGTGCCAGCGTCGGGGAGAACACCGGGGAGCTGTTTTTT. Translated: CASVGENTGELFF. The rearrangement joins TRBV7-9 to TRBJ2-2; the D gene is possibly TRBD2 (5 bases). CDR3 length equals 13 residues. Trimming removed 8 bases at V and 1 base at J, with 8 bases between. The germline V gene has CDR1 SEHNR and CDR2 FQNEAQ (reference sequence).

V and J are TRBV29-1 and TRBJ2-3; tentatively, D is TRBD2 (7 bases). The V end was cut by 7 bases, the J end by 8 bases, with 19 bases between. The CDR3 spans 13 residues. Germline CDR1 is SQVTM and CDR2 is ANQGSEA. In DNA form, the CDR3 reads TGCAGCGGTCGCGGGGGCGCCCCCCCTACGCAGTATTTT. This translates into CSGRGGAPPTQYF.

This rearrangement joins TRBV6-1 to TRBJ2-7; D gene uncertain. CDR1 is MNHNS and CDR2 is SASEGT in the germline V gene. Trimming stripped 9 bases from V and 2 bases from J, with 11 bases between. CDR3 size: 12 residues. The CDR3 reads CASKTEAYEQYF. The CDR3 nucleotides read TGTGCCAGTAAGACTGAAGCCTACGAGCAGTACTTC.

The gene calls are TRBV9 and TRBJ2-5, with 12 bases matching TRBD1. The DNA end is more similar to TRBJ2-7, so the J call may be wrong. The CDR3 runs 16 residues. Germline loops: CDR1 SGDLS, CDR2 YYNGEE. CDR3 DNA sequence: TGTGCCAGCAGCGCTGGGGACAGGGGGCGTTCCTACGAGCAGTACTTC. Its translation is CASSAGDRGRSYEQYF.

This chain uses TRBV5-4 with TRBJ2-5; tentatively, D is TRBD2 (6 bases). Judging by the DNA end, TRBJ2-7 fits better; the J call may be wrong. The CDR3 is 13 amino acids. Germline CDR1 and CDR2: SGHNT and YYREEE (reference sequence). CDR3 in amino acids: CASSLGEGGEQYF. The CDR3 region has the DNA TGTGCCAGCAGCTTGGGTGAGGGAGGCGAGCAGTACTTC.

The genes are TRBV5-6 and TRBJ1-4; 8 bases are shared with TRBD1. V gave up 3 bases and J gave up 2 bases; unmatched junction bases: 9. The length of the CDR3 is 17 residues. Germline CDR1 reads SGHDT; CDR2 reads YYEEEE. The CDR3 here is CASSSYTGGVTNEKLFF. DNA for the CDR3: TGTGCCAGCAGCTCTTATACAGGGGGAGTTACTAATGAAAAACTGTTTTTT.

The chain couples TRBV25-1 to TRBJ2-2, with 7 bases lining up with TRBD1. The length of the CDR3 is 17 residues. The V gene end was trimmed by 3 bases and the J gene end by 6 bases; junction bases not matched to a gene: 13. CDR1 and CDR2 (germline): MGHDK, SYGVNS. The CDR3: CASSDRDSPWVAGELFF. As DNA, the CDR3 is TGTGCCAGCAGTGATAGGGACAGCCCCTGGGTTGCCGGGGAGCTGTTTTTT.

The J gene is TRBJ2-1, the V gene TRBV15; TRBD2 matches at 8 bases. Germline CDR1 and CDR2: LNHNV and YYDKDF (reference sequence). Trimming took 0 bases from V and 5 from J; bases not matched to a gene: 9. CDR3 length: 17 amino acids. The CDR3 nucleotides read TGTGCCACCAGCAGAGATCTTACTAGCGGAACAAACAATGAGCAGTTCTTC. It specifies CATSRDLTSGTNNEQFF.

The sample holds a few counts of this clone. The genes are TRBV4-3 and TRBJ2-5, with 7 nucleotides matching TRBD2. Germline values: CDR1 LGHNA, CDR2 YSLEER. Trimming removed 0 bases from V and 2 bases from J; junction bases left unmatched: 12. This CDR3 region has 18 residues. This CDR3 reads CASSQDMGTTLRQETQYF. Written as DNA, the CDR3 is TGCGCCAGCAGCCAAGATATGGGGACTACCCTCCGGCAAGAGACCCAGTACTTC.